The clone carrying this T cell receptor (beta chain) has a single count. Its specificity is unknown. CDR1 and CDR2 (germline): LNHDA, SQIVND (reference sequence). CDR3 length equals 16 residues. V was trimmed by 1 base and J by 6 bases, leaving 16 bases between them. With 60 Vbeta and 13 Jbeta primers, the PCR was carried out. Only in-frame clones appear in the TCRdb table, and some are missing; sequencing was by immunoSEQ multiplex PCR. This table has 100,000 to 150,000 clones, around three quarters appearing once. This sample is part of a study of cytomegalovirus exposure and HLA in healthy donors. Findings and limits, study-wide: Highly shared variants forming one cluster were likely a sequencing artifact.

Sequencing used PBMCs. This clonotype was obtained from a female donor in good health and CMV-seronegative. The J gene is TRBJ1-5, the V gene TRBV19; no clear D gene. The CDR3 is CASSIVPGSSSQPQHF. Here the CDR3 DNA reads TGTGCCAGTAGTATAGTCCCGGGGAGTTCTAGTCAGCCCCAGCATTTT.